This TCR beta chain was sequenced in a study of T-cell memory formation after mild COVID-19. Using constant-segment primers, 5'RACE produced TCR alpha and TCR beta cDNA libraries carrying sample barcodes and UMIs. TCRdb reanalysed the 5' RACE reads using MiXCR and keeps one entry per CDR3 protein. The sample carries about 150,000 distinct CDR3 sequences, approximately 26% recorded once. The CDR3 has 11 amino acids. The germline V gene encodes CDR1 SGHVS and CDR2 FNYEAQ. V gave up 5 bases and J gave up 10 bases, with 11 bases separating them. This clonotype occurred a few times. Its matching antigen is unknown. Notes on the study in general: Confirmation of SARS-CoV-2 specificity was lacking for second-wave clones peaking day 37. Memory sampled before infection contained some responding clones, suggesting cross-reactive memory joined. Those CD4+ clones that contracted were mainly in CM and EM (CD8+ ones in EMRA).

This TCR was recovered from an adult woman who had mild COVID-19 (a few samples of this study predate the infection). Cell type and time point are not known. The chain has TRBV7-6 and TRBJ1-1; D may be TRBD1 (5 bases). The specimen was PBMCs or a T cell subset sorted from them (not recorded which). The CDR3 region has the DNA TGTGCCAGCAGCCACGGGACGGCAGCTTTCTTT. Protein sequence: CASSHGTAAFF.